This TCR beta chain was profiled in a study of control samples from healthy donors and cancer patients. TCRdb's copy holds only in-frame clones and misses some; the assay was immunoSEQ multiplex PCR. The sample consists of approximately 150,000 clones, 80% to 90% of them appearing once. V was trimmed by 1 base and J by 8 bases, leaving 8 bases between them. This CDR3 region has 12 residues. Germline lookup yields CDR1 PRHDT and CDR2 FYEKMQ (reference sequence). Sequenced input: blood. This clonotype originated in a man aged 18 to 30 in good health. This rearrangement joins TRBV13 to TRBJ1-2; the D is unclear. The CDR3 DNA follows: TGTGCCAGCAGCTTAGCCGGTTCCGGCTACACCTTC. Protein sequence: CASSLAGSGYTF.